These T cell receptor beta chains were read from a single sample in a study of T cells expressing NK-cell markers. TCRdb reanalyzed the 5' RACE reads and collapses them to one entry per CDR3 protein, without DNA. The table lists 300,000 or so distinct CDR3 sequences. Sequencing was carried out using blood T cells: a sorted CD56 or NKG2C T cell subset, CD4+ or CD8+ T cells, or bulk PBMC T cells (not recorded which). All receptors come from a woman aged 18-70 years in good health. CDR3s include the opening cysteine and the closing phenylalanine or tryptophan.

V gene,J gene,CDR3 protein
TRBV5-1,TRBJ2-5,CASSWGDGGAPETQYF
TRBV5-5,TRBJ2-5,CASSLVPTNQETQYF
TRBV12-3/TRBV12-4,TRBJ2-1,CASSVRGRRGGAKNSYNEQFF
TRBV2,TRBJ2-6,CASIVGGSGANVLTF
TRBV11-2,TRBJ2-5,CASSLDWGGETQYF
TRBV4-3,TRBJ2-2,CASSQSQRGTGELFF
TRBV5-1,TRBJ2-1,CASSIQELNEQFF
TRBV29-1,TRBJ2-2,CSVKEARQGGNTGELFF
TRBV10-3,TRBJ2-1,CAISGTHNEQFF
TRBV10-3,TRBJ1-1,CAISESIAENTEAFF
TRBV7-2,TRBJ1-1,CASSIQGVNTEAFF
TRBV20-1,TRBJ2-1,CSEERVHNEQFF
TRBV6-1,TRBJ2-3,CASSPPGSYTDTQYF
TRBV27,TRBJ2-5,CASSFRQTQETQYF
TRBV6-1,TRBJ1-3,CASRGQPTPGNTIYF
TRBV30,TRBJ2-2,CAWSVLAHTGELFF
TRBV9,TRBJ2-5,CASSPRPATETQYF
TRBV20-1,TRBJ2-1,CSANRDWGHNEQFF
TRBV5-1,TRBJ2-3,CASSLNADTQYF
TRBV29-1,TRBJ2-5,CSVDRGLETQYF
TRBV20-1,TRBJ2-3,CSARLAGPDTQYF
TRBV6-5,TRBJ2-7,CASSYSSAAYEQYF
TRBV2,TRBJ2-5,CASSTEGTQYF
TRBV20-1,TRBJ2-7,CSARRTSVYEQYF
TRBV12-3/TRBV12-4,TRBJ2-2,CASTPAGPTWTGELFF
TRBV6-1,TRBJ2-5,CASSHGLAGGQETQYF
TRBV7-2,TRBJ2-2,CASTLGSVRGAGELFF
TRBV27,TRBJ2-7,CASSHSGRNGEQYF
TRBV6-2/TRBV6-3,TRBJ2-7,CASSSGGLYEQYF
TRBV6-5,TRBJ2-1,CASSYSGQGMLNEQFF
TRBV15,TRBJ2-5,CATSRVGETQYF
TRBV20-1,TRBJ2-2,CSAGGPTGELFF
TRBV6-1,TRBJ2-5,CASRTTASIETQYF
TRBV6-6,TRBJ1-2,CASTDAYYGYTF
TRBV30,TRBJ1-1,CAWSGGGEDTEAFF
TRBV20-1,TRBJ2-6,CSARDLVSGANVLTF
TRBV7-8,TRBJ1-5,CASSLWTGGGQPQHF
TRBV6-6,TRBJ1-6,CASRSTGNSPLHF
TRBV14,TRBJ2-5,CASSQDPASGGSPQETQYF
TRBV20-1,TRBJ2-7,CSAVRGQAAYEQYF
TRBV4-3,TRBJ2-4,CASSQVTGTGDIQYF
TRBV7-2,TRBJ1-3,CASSLVQGGGNTIYF
TRBV20-1,TRBJ1-5,CSARRGANNQPQHF
TRBV12-3/TRBV12-4,TRBJ2-1,CASSTHTGGNEQFF
TRBV5-1,TRBJ2-3,CASSPGLAETSTDTQYF
TRBV5-1,TRBJ1-1,CASSEGQALPTEAFF
TRBV19,TRBJ2-5,CASSIGGDWETQYF
TRBV29-1,TRBJ2-3,CSAGRGEDTQYF
TRBV20-1,TRBJ1-4,CSARVVLGEKLFF
TRBV9,TRBJ2-5,CASTMGLMPGTQYF